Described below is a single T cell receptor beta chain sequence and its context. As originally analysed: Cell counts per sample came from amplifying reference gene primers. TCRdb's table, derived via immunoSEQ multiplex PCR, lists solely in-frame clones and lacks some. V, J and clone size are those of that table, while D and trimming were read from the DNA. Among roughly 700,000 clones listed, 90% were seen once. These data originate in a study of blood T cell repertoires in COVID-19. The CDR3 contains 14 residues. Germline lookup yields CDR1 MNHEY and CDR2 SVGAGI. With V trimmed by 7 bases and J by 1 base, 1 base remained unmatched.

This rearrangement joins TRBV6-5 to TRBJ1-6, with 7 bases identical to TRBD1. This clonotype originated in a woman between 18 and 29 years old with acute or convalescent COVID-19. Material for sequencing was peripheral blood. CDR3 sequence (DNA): TGTGCCAGCAAGGGGGCGTCCTATAATTCACCCCTCCACTTT. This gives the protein CASKGASYNSPLHF.